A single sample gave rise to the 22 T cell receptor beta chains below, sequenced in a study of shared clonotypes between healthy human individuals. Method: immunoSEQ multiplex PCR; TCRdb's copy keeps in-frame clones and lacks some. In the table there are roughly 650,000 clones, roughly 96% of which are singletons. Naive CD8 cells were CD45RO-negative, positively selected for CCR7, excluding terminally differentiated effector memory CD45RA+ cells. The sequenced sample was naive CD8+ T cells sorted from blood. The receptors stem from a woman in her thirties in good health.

CDR3 nucleotides: TGTGCCTGGAGTCTACTAGGGGGGACTAACTATGGCTACACCTTC. It is translated as CAWSLLGGTNYGYTF. The chain combines TRBV30 with TRBJ1-2, with a tentative D call TRBD1 (6 bases). Germline CDR1 and CDR2: GTSNPN and SVGIG (reference sequence). The CDR3 consists of 15 residues. Trimming left V 2 bases short and J 0 bases short, with 13 bases between.

The DNA of the CDR3 is TGTGCCAGTCTAGGGGCCAATCAGGCCTACGAGCAGTACTTC. This translates into CASLGANQAYEQYF. The genes are TRBV6-4 and TRBJ2-7, with a possible D match to TRBD1 (5 bases). The V end was cut by 9 bases, the J end by 2 bases, with 17 bases between. The CDR3 covers 14 residues. The germline CDR1 and CDR2 sequences are MRHNA and SNTAGT.

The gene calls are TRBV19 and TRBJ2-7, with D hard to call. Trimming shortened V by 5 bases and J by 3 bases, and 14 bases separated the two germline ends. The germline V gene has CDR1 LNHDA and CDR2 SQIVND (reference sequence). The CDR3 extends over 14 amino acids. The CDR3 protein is CASSSKDGSYEQYF. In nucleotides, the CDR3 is TGTGCCAGTAGTTCCAAGGACGGAAGCTACGAGCAGTACTTC. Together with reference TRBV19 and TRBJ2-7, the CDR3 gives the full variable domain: DGGITQSPKYLFRKEGQNVTLSCEQNLNHDAMYWYRQDPGQGLRLIYYSQIVNDFQKGDIAEGYSVSREKKESFPLTVTSAQKNPTAFYLCASSSKDGSYEQYFGPGTRLTVT.

CDR3 bases: TGTGCCAGCAGCCCCAGACTAGCGGGATTGCGCAATGAGCAGTTCTTC. Its protein is CASSPRLAGLRNEQFF. V gene TRBV7-9 combines with J gene TRBJ2-1, with TRBD2 matching over 11 bases. There are 16 residues in the CDR3. Looked up from germline, CDR1 is SEHNR and CDR2 is FQNEAQ (reference sequence). Trimming removed 5 bases from V and 6 bases from J; junction bases left unmatched: 9.

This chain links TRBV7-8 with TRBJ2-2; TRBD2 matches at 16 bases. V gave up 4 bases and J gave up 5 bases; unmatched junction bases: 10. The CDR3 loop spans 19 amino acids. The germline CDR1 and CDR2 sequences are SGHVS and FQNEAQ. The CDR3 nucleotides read TGTGCCAGCAGCTCCTTAACCGGGACTAGCGGGAGGGCAACCGGGGAGCTGTTTTTT. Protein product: CASSSLTGTSGRATGELFF.

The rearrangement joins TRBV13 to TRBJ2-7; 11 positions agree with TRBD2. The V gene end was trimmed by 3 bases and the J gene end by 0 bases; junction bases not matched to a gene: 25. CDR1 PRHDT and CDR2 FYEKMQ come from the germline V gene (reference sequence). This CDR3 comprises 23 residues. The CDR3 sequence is CASSFVVPGGRTTTSGTSYEQYF. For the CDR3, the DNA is TGTGCCAGCAGCTTCGTGGTGCCGGGGGGGAGGACCACGACTAGCGGGACCTCCTACGAGCAGTACTTC.

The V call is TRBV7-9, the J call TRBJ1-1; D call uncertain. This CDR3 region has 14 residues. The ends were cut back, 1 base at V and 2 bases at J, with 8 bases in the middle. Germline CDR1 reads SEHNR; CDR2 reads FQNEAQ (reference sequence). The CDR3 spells CASSLGAGNTEAFF. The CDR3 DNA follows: TGTGCCAGCAGCTTAGGCGCCGGAAACACTGAAGCTTTCTTT.

CDR3 bases: TGTGCCACCATAACGGGGTACTCCTACGAGCAGTACTTC. It encodes CATITGYSYEQYF. V and J are TRBV28 and TRBJ2-5, with D perhaps TRBD2 (5 bases). The DNA end is a closer match to TRBJ2-7, so the J assignment may be wrong. This CDR3 is 13 amino acids long. CDR1 MDHEN and CDR2 SYDVKM come from the germline V gene.

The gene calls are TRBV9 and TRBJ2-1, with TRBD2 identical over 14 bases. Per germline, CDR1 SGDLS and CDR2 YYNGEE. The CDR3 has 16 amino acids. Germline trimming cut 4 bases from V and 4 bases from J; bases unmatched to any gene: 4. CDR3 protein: CASSPRTSGRYNEQFF. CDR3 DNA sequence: TGTGCCAGCAGCCCCCGGACTAGCGGGAGGTACAATGAGCAGTTCTTC.

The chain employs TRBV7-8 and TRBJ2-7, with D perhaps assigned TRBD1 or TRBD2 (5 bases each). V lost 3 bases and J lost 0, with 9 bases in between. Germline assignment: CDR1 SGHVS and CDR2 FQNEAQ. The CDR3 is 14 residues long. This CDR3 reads CASSLGPISYEQYF. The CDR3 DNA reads TGTGCCAGCAGCTTGGGACCGATCTCCTACGAGCAGTACTTC.

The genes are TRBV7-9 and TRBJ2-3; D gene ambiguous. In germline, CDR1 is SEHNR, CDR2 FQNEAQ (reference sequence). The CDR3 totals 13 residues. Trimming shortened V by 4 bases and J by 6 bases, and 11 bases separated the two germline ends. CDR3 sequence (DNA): TGTGCCAGCAGCTCGAAGACTGACGATACGCAGTATTTT. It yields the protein CASSSKTDDTQYF.

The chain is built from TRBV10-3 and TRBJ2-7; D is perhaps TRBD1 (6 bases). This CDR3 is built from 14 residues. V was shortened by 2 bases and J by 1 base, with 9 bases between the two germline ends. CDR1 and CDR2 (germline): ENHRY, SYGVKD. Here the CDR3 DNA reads TGTGCCATCAGTGAGGGCCAGGGGTCCTACGAGCAGTACTTC. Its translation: CAISEGQGSYEQYF.

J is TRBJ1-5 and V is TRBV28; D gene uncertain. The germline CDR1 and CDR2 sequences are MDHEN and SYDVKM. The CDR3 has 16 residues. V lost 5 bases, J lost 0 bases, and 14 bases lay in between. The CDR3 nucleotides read TGTGCCAGCAGTGGAGAAGACACTACTAGCAATCAGCCCCAGCATTTT. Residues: CASSGEDTTSNQPQHF.

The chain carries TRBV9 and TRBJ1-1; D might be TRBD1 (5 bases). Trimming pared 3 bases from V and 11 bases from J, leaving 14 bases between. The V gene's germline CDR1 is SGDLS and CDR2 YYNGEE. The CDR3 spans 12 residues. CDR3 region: CASSENQGRAFF. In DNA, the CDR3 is TGTGCCAGCAGCGAGAACCAGGGCCGGGCTTTCTTT.

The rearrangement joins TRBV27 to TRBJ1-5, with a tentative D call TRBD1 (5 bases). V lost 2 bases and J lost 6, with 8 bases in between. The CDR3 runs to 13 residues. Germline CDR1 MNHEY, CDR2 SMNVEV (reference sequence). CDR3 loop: CASSLTRVQPQHF. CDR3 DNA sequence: TGTGCCAGCAGTTTAACCAGGGTTCAGCCCCAGCATTTT.

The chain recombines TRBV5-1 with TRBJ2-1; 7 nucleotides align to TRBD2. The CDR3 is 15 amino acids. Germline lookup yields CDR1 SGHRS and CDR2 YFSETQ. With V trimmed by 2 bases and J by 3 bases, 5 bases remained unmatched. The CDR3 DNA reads TGCGCCAGCAGCTTCGGCGCGGGAGTCTACAATGAGCAGTTCTTC. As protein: CASSFGAGVYNEQFF.

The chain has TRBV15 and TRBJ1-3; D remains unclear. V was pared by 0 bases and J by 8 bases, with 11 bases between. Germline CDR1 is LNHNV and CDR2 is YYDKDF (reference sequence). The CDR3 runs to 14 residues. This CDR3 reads CATSRDGRADTIYF. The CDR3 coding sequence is TGTGCCACCAGCAGAGATGGGAGGGCGGACACCATATATTTT.

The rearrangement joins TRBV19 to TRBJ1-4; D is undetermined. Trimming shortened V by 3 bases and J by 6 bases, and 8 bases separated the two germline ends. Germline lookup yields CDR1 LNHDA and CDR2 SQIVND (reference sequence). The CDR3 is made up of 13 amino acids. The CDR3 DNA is TGTGCCAGTAGTATTTGGACGTATGAAAAACTGTTTTTT. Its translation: CASSIWTYEKLFF.

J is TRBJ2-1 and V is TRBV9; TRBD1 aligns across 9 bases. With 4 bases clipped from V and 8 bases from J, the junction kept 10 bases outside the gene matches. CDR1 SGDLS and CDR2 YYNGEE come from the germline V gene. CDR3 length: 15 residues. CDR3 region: CASSPQGAPRDEQFF. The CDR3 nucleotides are TGTGCCAGCAGCCCACAGGGGGCTCCAAGGGATGAGCAGTTCTTC.

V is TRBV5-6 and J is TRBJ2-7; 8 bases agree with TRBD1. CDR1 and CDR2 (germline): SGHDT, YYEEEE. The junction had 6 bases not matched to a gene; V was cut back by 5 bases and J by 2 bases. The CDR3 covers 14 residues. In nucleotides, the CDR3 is TGTGCCAGCAGACCGACAGGGGTGGCCTACGAGCAGTACTTC. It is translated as CASRPTGVAYEQYF.

The CDR3 sequence: CASSWTGLAGDPPQYF. The DNA of the CDR3 is TGCGCCAGCAGCTGGACCGGACTAGCGGGAGACCCACCGCAGTATTTT. The chain joins TRBV5-1 to TRBJ2-3; 13 bases map to TRBD2. The V and J ends lost 3 bases and 10 bases, in that order; junction bases with no gene match: 11. Per the germline V gene, CDR1 is SGHRS and CDR2 is YFSETQ. The CDR3 has 16 amino acids.

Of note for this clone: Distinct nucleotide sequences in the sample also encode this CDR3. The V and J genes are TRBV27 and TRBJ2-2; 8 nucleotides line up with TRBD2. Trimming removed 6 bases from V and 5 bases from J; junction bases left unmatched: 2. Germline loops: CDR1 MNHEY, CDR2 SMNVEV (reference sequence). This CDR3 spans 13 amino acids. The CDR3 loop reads CASRAGGTGELFF. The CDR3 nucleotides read TGTGCCAGCAGGGCGGGAGGTACCGGGGAGCTGTTTTTT.